These T cell receptor beta chains were read from a single sample in a study of T cells in Graves' hyperthyroidism and ophthalmopathy. TCRdb re-derived calls from the multiplex PCR reads in MiXCR, one entry per CDR3 protein. The top ten clones hold around 24% of a sample with roughly 300,000 distinct CDR3 sequences, more than 11% of them seen once. Input material: blood. The receptors were gathered from a woman in her 30s with Graves' hyperthyroidism. CDR3s include the opening cysteine and the closing phenylalanine or tryptophan. Fields, in order: J gene, V gene, clone size, D gene, CDR3 protein, CDR3 DNA. D genes are given only for firm matches. For some rows the clone size is stated as once, few or many, or as a class when expanded; others skip it.

TRBJ2-3 TRBV11-2 many TRBD2 CASSLEAGDTQYF TGTGCCAGCAGCTTAGAAGCGGGGGATACGCAGTATTTT
TRBJ2-4 TRBV2 few NA CASTDRLAKNIQYF TGTGCCAGCACTGACCGCCTGGCCAAAAACATTCAGTACTTC
TRBJ1-1 TRBV29-1 few NA CSVLDTNLMNTEAFF TGCAGCGTTTTGGACACCAACTTAATGAACACTGAAGCTTTCTTT
TRBJ2-1 TRBV18 many NA CASSPQGVAAGGHPEQFF TGTGCCAGCTCACCCCAGGGGGTAGCTGCGGGAGGACATCCTGAGCAGTTCTTC
TRBJ1-3 TRBV28 many NA CASSQTSGNTIYF TGTGCCAGCAGTCAGACTTCTGGAAACACCATATATTTT
TRBJ1-1 TRBV11-2 many NA CASSLGAGMSTEAFF TGTGCCAGCAGCTTAGGGGCAGGAATGAGCACTGAAGCTTTCTTT
TRBJ1-6 TRBV20-1 many NA CSARIRGQKFNSPLHF TGCAGTGCTAGAATCCGAGGGCAGAAATTCAATTCACCCCTCCACTTT
TRBJ2-7 TRBV2 many NA CASGHRSYEQYF TGTGCCAGCGGTCACAGATCCTACGAGCAGTACTTC
TRBJ2-7 TRBV10-3 many NA CAISDRDRISYEQYF TGTGCCATCAGTGACCGGGACCGCATATCCTACGAGCAGTACTTC
TRBJ2-2 TRBV28 many NA CASSLFGLYTGELFF TGTGCCAGCAGTTTATTCGGACTTTACACCGGGGAGCTGTTTTTT
TRBJ2-1 TRBV28 many TRBD2 CASSLAGARNEQFF TGTGCCAGCAGTTTAGCGGGAGCGAGGAATGAGCAGTTCTTC
TRBJ1-5 TRBV27 NA TRBD1 CASRRLTGPVDQPQHF TGTGCCAGCAGACGATTGACAGGGCCGGTAGACCAGCCCCAGCATTTT
TRBJ1-2 TRBV7-2 many NA CASSLVGSQDGYTF TGTGCCAGCAGCTTGGTCGGCTCTCAGGATGGCTACACCTTC
TRBJ2-2 TRBV19 few NA CASSIVWGNTGELFF TGTGCCAGTAGTATCGTTTGGGGGAACACCGGGGAGCTGTTTTTT
TRBJ2-1 TRBV12-3/TRBV12-4 many TRBD2 CASSSSGKGDNEQFF TGTGCCAGCAGTTCCAGCGGGAAAGGAGACAATGAGCAGTTCTTC
TRBJ2-2 TRBV27 few NA CASSVPSGELFF TGTGCCAGCAGTGTACCAAGCGGGGAGCTGTTTTTT
TRBJ1-4 TRBV12-3/TRBV12-4 many NA CASSRSTATNEKLFF TGTGCCAGCAGCCGCTCAACCGCAACTAATGAAAAACTGTTTTTT
TRBJ2-1 TRBV3-1 NA NA CASSQDGGYNEQFF TGTGCCAGCAGCCAAGATGGAGGATACAATGAGCAGTTCTTC
TRBJ2-1 TRBV3-1 NA TRBD1 CASSQGSRQGSYNEQFF TGTGCCAGCAGCCAAGGTTCCAGACAGGGGAGTTACAATGAGCAGTTCTTC
TRBJ1-2 TRBV12-3/TRBV12-4 many TRBD1 CASRRPGQPPYGYTF TGTGCCAGCAGGCGCCCGGGACAGCCACCTTATGGCTACACCTTC
TRBJ2-5 TRBV7-2 many TRBD2 CASSLVPLAGIQETQYF TGTGCCAGCAGCTTAGTTCCGCTAGCGGGGATCCAAGAGACCCAGTACTTC
TRBJ2-7 TRBV7-2 many NA CASSFTRAGIHPYEQYF TGTGCCAGCAGCTTCACGCGGGCGGGAATCCATCCTTACGAGCAGTACTTC
TRBJ2-1 TRBV6-5 few TRBD2 CASSYSLAGGTNEQFF TGTGCCAGCAGTTACTCCCTAGCGGGAGGGACCAATGAGCAGTTCTTC
TRBJ2-5 TRBV28 many NA CASSLVQQETQYF TGTGCCAGCAGTTTAGTACAACAAGAGACCCAGTACTTC